A single sample is the source of the 3 T cell receptor beta chains below, sequenced in a study of blood T cell repertoires in COVID-19. Only in-frame clones appear in the TCRdb table, and some are missing; sequencing was by immunoSEQ multiplex PCR. The top ten clones hold 2.6% of a sample with approximately 78,000 clones, approximately 91% of them seen once. Input material: peripheral blood. Every receptor here comes from a man in his fifties or sixties with COVID-19, enrolled during active disease.

The chain carries TRBV5-1 and TRBJ1-6; D is undetermined. CDR1 and CDR2 (germline): SGHRS, YFSETQ. The V end lost 0 bases, the J end lost 6 bases, and 4 bases lay between the germline ends. The CDR3 extends over 13 amino acids. This CDR3 is CASSLDFNSPLHF. The CDR3 DNA reads as TGCGCCAGCAGCTTGGACTTTAATTCACCCCTCCACTTT.

V and J are TRBV27 and TRBJ2-2; no clear D gene. The CDR3 has 15 residues. The V end lost 8 bases, the J end lost 1 base, and 14 bases lay between the germline ends. Germline CDR1 reads MNHEY; CDR2 reads SMNVEV (reference sequence). CDR3 coding DNA: TGTGCCAGCGCCCCCTCTAGGCAGAACACCGGGGAGCTGTTTTTT. Residues: CASAPSRQNTGELFF.

In its sample, this clone was seen once. The J gene is TRBJ1-1, the V gene TRBV18; D not resolved. The germline V gene encodes CDR1 KGHSH and CDR2 LQKENI. The CDR3 loop spans 16 amino acids. Trimming pared 5 bases from V and 4 bases from J, leaving 20 bases between. This CDR3 reads CASSGSSAALGTEAFF. DNA for the CDR3: TGTGCCAGCTCAGGGAGTAGTGCCGCTCTGGGCACTGAAGCTTTCTTT.